This entry features one T cell receptor beta chain sequence. Antigen: not known. The source of the sample is a study of vaccination and CD4 T cells after COVID-19. Sequence data for DNA of cultured CD4+ T cells were generated by the Oncomine TCR Beta short-read assay. TCRdb re-called the PCR reads through MiXCR, storing one row per CDR3 protein. The data hold approximately 12,000 distinct CDR3 sequences, with approximately 60% observed a single time. V was trimmed by 4 bases and J by 7 bases, leaving 8 bases between them. The CDR3 is made up of 13 amino acids. CDR1 MNHNS and CDR2 SASEGT come from the germline V gene. Treatment described: 10-day PBMC culture with coronavirus spike peptide pools or control peptides (ViraFEST assay). Peptide pool stimulation in ViraFEST expanded antigen-specific T cells, whose TCRs were then sequenced.

The sequenced sample consisted of CD4+ T cells from blood, cultured in vitro. This sequence originates from a human donor who had recovered from COVID-19. The gene calls are TRBV6-1 and TRBJ1-6, with no clear D. DNA of the CDR3: TGTGCCAGCAGTGGAATGGGAAATTCACCCCTCCACTTT. This encodes CASSGMGNSPLHF.